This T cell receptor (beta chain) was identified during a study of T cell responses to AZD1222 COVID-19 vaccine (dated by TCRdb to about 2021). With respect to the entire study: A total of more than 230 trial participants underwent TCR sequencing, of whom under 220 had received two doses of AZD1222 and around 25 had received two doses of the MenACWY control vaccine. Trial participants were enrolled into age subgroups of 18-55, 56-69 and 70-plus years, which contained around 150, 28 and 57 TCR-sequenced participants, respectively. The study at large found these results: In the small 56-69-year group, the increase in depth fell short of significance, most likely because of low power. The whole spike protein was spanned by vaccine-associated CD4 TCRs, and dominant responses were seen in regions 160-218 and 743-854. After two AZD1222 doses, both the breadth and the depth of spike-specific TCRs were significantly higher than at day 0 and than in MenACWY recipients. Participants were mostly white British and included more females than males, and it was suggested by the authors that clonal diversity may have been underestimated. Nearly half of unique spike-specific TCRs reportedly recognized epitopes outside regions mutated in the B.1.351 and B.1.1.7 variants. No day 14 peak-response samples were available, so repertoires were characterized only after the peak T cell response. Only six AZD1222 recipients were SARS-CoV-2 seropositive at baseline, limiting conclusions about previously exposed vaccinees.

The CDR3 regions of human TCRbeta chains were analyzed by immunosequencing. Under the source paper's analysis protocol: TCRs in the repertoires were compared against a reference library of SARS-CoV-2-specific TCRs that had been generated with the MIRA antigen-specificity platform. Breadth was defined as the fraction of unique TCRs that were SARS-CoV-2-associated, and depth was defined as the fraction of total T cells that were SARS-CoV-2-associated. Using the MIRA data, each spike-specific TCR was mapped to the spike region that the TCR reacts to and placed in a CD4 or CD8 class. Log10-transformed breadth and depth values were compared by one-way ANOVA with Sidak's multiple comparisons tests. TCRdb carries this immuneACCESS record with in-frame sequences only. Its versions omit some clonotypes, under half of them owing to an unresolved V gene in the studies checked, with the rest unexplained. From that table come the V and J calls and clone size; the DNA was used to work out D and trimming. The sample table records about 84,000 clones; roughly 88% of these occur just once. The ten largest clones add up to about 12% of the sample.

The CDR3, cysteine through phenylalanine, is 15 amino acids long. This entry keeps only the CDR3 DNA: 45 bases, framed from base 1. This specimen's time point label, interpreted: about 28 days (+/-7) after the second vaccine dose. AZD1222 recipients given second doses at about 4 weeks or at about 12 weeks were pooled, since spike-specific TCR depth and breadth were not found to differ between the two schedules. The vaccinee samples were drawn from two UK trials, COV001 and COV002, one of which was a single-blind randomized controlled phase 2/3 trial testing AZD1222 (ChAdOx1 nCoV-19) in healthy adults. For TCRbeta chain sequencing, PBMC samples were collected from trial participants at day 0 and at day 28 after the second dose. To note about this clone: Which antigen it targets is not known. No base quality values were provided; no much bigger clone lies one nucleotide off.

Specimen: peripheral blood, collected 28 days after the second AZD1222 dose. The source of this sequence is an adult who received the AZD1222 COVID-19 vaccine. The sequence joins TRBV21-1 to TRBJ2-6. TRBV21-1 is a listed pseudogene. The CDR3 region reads CASLKVDSGANVLTF. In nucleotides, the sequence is TGTGCCAGCCTCAAAGTCGACTCTGGGGCCAACGTCCTGACTTTC.